One sample yielded the 22 T cell receptor beta chains listed below, sequenced in a study of T cell responses to AZD1222 COVID-19 vaccine. Data came from immunoSEQ multiplex PCR; TCRdb stores just in-frame clones and leaves some out. The sample lists over 150,000 clones; 90% to 95% were seen once. Sequenced material: peripheral blood, taken on day 0 of MenACWY control vaccination. The source of these receptors is an adult in good health.

This chain joins TRBV18 and TRBJ2-7; TRBD1 agrees at 7 bases. In germline, CDR1 is KGHSH, CDR2 LQKENI. With 0 bases clipped from V and 2 bases from J, the junction kept 4 bases outside the gene matches. The CDR3 is 15 amino acids. The CDR3 DNA is TGTGCCAGCTCACCACCTAGGACAGGACCCTACGAGCAGTACTTC. Translating it yields CASSPPRTGPYEQYF.

V and J are TRBV13 and TRBJ1-6, with a possible D match to TRBD1 (5 bases). CDR3 size: 15 residues. From germline, CDR1 is PRHDT and CDR2 FYEKMQ (reference sequence). The germline V and J ends were trimmed by 6 bases and 8 bases, with 17 bases remaining between them. Written as DNA, the CDR3 is TGTGCCAGCAGGGATCCGGGACGGAGCGATTCACCCCTCCACTTT. This codes for CASRDPGRSDSPLHF.

The genes are TRBV6-1 and TRBJ1-6; 8 bases line up with TRBD1. CDR1 is MNHNS and CDR2 is SASEGT in the germline V gene. V shed 6 bases, J shed 2 bases, and the junction held 3 bases outside the gene matches. There are 15 residues in the CDR3. CDR3 nucleotide sequence: TGTGCCAGCAGAGAACAGGGGGCCTATAATTCACCCCTCCACTTT. Encoded protein: CASREQGAYNSPLHF.

This clone was recorded only once. This chain uses TRBV12-3 or TRBV12-4 with TRBJ2-7; D perhaps matches TRBD1 (5 bases). This CDR3 contains 12 residues. V lost 6 bases, J lost 4 bases, and 10 bases lay in between. CDR3 sequence reads: CASRQGLYEQYF. In DNA, the CDR3 is TGTGCCAGCAGGCAGGGTCTGTACGAGCAGTACTTC.

The chain employs TRBV30 and TRBJ1-4, with unresolved D. V was clipped by 6 bases and J by 4 bases, with 12 bases between them. The CDR3 is 13 residues long. Germline V gene data show CDR1 as GTSNPN and CDR2 as SVGIG (reference sequence). The CDR3 here is CACLDTYNEKLFF. For the CDR3, the DNA is TGTGCCTGCCTCGACACCTATAATGAAAAACTGTTTTTT.

V gene TRBV3-1 (or the pseudogene TRBV3-2) combines with J gene TRBJ1-2; D possibly corresponds to TRBD1 (5 bases). The CDR3 runs to 15 residues. Germline values: CDR1 LGHDT, CDR2 YNNKEL (reference sequence). Between the trimmed V and J ends, which lost 7 bases and 8 bases, there was a span of 23 bases. The CDR3, as DNA: TGTGCCAGCACCCTCGGAGCCAGGGATGTTTCAGGCTACACCTTC. Protein sequence: CASTLGARDVSGYTF.

This clone has a handful of counts. V usage is TRBV18 and J usage is TRBJ1-1; D may be TRBD1 (6 bases). CDR3 length: 15 amino acids. Germline V gene lookup returns CDR1 KGHSH and CDR2 LQKENI. V was clipped by 6 bases and J by 2 bases, with 16 bases between them. CDR3 region: CASSEAGGRNTEAFF. Written as DNA, the CDR3 is TGTGCCAGCTCCGAAGCCGGGGGGCGCAACACTGAAGCTTTCTTT.

J is TRBJ1-5 and V is TRBV7-2, with 7 bases fitting TRBD1. The CDR3 loop spans 15 amino acids. Losses at the gene ends were 3 bases for V and 3 bases for J; bases not matched to a gene: 5. Germline loops: CDR1 SGHTA, CDR2 FQGNSA. CDR3 in DNA: TGTGCCAGCAGCTTCGGACAGGTAGCCAATCAGCCCCAGCATTTT. Its protein product is CASSFGQVANQPQHF.

This clone was found once. The chain carries TRBV5-1 and TRBJ2-5; D perhaps matches TRBD2 (6 bases). V was cut by 0 bases and J by 3 bases, with 9 bases left in between. Germline values: CDR1 SGHRS, CDR2 YFSETQ. This CDR3 contains 14 residues. CDR3 sequence: CASSLAWGEETQYF. In nucleotides, the CDR3 is TGCGCCAGCAGCTTGGCCTGGGGGGAAGAGACCCAGTACTTC.

The chain combines TRBV5-1 with TRBJ2-7; 7 nucleotides line up with TRBD1. Trimming cost V 2 bases and J 6 bases; bases outside gene matches: 5. The CDR3 totals 13 residues. Germline-derived CDR1 and CDR2 are SGHRS and YFSETQ. The CDR3 sequence is CASSLKTGLEQYF. The CDR3 region has the DNA TGCGCCAGCAGCTTAAAGACAGGGCTCGAGCAGTACTTC.

The chain recombines TRBV2 with TRBJ1-6; D unresolved. V lost 4 bases and J lost 7, with 11 bases in between. CDR3 length equals 14 residues. CDR1 SNHLY and CDR2 FYNNEI come from the germline V gene. The CDR3, as DNA: TGTGCCAGCAGTGGCCTGACGACCAATTCACCCCTCCACTTT. Its protein is CASSGLTTNSPLHF.

Concerning this clone itself: The junction shows a germline mismatch at one end, possibly a read error. J is TRBJ1-1 and V is TRBV27, with 9 positions matching TRBD1. This CDR3 spans 14 amino acids. CDR1 and CDR2 (germline): MNHEY, SMNVEV (reference sequence). The CDR3 DNA reads as TGCGGCTCCGGGACAGGGATTTCGGGCACTGAAGCTTTCTTT. As protein: CGSGTGISGTEAFF.

This clone has only one observation. V and J are TRBV29-1 and TRBJ2-5, with D perhaps TRBD1 (5 bases). Germline CDR1 SQVTM, CDR2 ANQGSEA. V dropped 3 bases and J dropped 7 bases, with 15 bases sitting between them. This CDR3 is 13 amino acids long. The CDR3 sequence: CSVDFGQGGTQYF. The CDR3 bases are TGCAGCGTTGATTTTGGGCAGGGTGGGACCCAGTACTTC.

The chain has TRBV5-5 and TRBJ2-7, with 7 bases matching TRBD1. Germline values: CDR1 SGHKS, CDR2 YYEKEE (reference sequence). J lost 0 bases, V lost 2 bases, and 5 bases had no gene match. CDR3 length equals 15 residues. CDR3 DNA: TGTGCCAGCAGCTTCCCGGGACAGACCTCCTACGAGCAGTACTTC. Its translation: CASSFPGQTSYEQYF.

The chain has TRBV27 and TRBJ1-3; unclear D gene. From germline, CDR1 is MNHEY and CDR2 SMNVEV (reference sequence). V was pared by 6 bases and J by 0 bases, with 12 bases between. The CDR3 runs 15 residues. The CDR3 region has the DNA TGTGCCAGCAGCCCGTATCAGAGCTCTGGAAACACCATATATTTT. This translates into CASSPYQSSGNTIYF.

The rearrangement links TRBV4-1 to TRBJ1-2; D unclear. With 1 base removed from V and 6 bases from J, the gap between germline ends came to 12 bases. The germline gives CDR1 MGHRA, CDR2 YSYEKL. CDR3 length: 14 amino acids. CDR3 protein: CASSQVPAVNGYTF. The CDR3 bases are TGCGCCAGCAGCCAAGTTCCGGCAGTTAATGGCTACACCTTC.

The chain has TRBV11-3 and TRBJ1-2, with D tentatively TRBD1 (6 bases). CDR3 length equals 13 residues. CDR1 and CDR2 (germline): SGHNT, YENEEA. V was shortened by 5 bases and J by 3 bases, with 10 bases between the two germline ends. The CDR3 reads CASSAGVDYGYTF. CDR3 coding DNA: TGTGCCAGCAGCGCAGGGGTGGACTATGGCTACACCTTC.

The rearrangement links TRBV13 to TRBJ2-1; D is undetermined. Trimming pared 0 bases from V and 9 bases from J, leaving 6 bases between. This CDR3 has 12 residues. CDR1 and CDR2 (germline): PRHDT, FYEKMQ (reference sequence). CDR3 in DNA: TGTGCCAGCAGCTTAGGCCCTCCTGAGCAGTTCTTC. Translated: CASSLGPPEQFF.

This clone was counted a few times. V gene TRBV6-2 or TRBV6-3 combines with J gene TRBJ2-3; 13 nucleotides match TRBD2. V shed 2 bases and J 2 bases; nucleotides not matched to a gene: 4. The germline CDR1 and CDR2 sequences are MNHEY and SVGEGT. The CDR3 is 17 amino acids. Written as DNA, the CDR3 is TGTGCCAGCAGTTACGACGGACTAGCGGGAGTCACAGATACGCAGTATTTT. Translating gives CASSYDGLAGVTDTQYF.

This chain connects TRBV6-5 to TRBJ2-7; TRBD1 aligns across 10 bases. There are 14 residues in the CDR3. Germline V gene data show CDR1 as MNHEY and CDR2 as SVGAGI. V dropped 11 bases and J dropped 4; count of bases not matched to a gene: 11. CDR3 nucleotides: TGTGCCTCCGCCAGGGACAGGGGACAGTACGAGCAGTACTTC. Translated, it gives CASARDRGQYEQYF.

This clone was picked up one time. The chain links TRBV30 to TRBJ2-3; D may be TRBD2 (6 bases). There are 20 residues in the CDR3. The V gene's germline CDR1 is GTSNPN and CDR2 SVGIG (reference sequence). V was trimmed by 5 bases and J by 4 bases, leaving 34 bases between them. The CDR3: CAWGAFFTSWAGSLADTQYF. DNA for the CDR3: TGTGCCTGGGGCGCTTTTTTTACTAGCTGGGCCGGGAGTCTCGCAGATACGCAGTATTTT.

This chain joins TRBV5-1 and TRBJ1-1; D not certain. Per germline, CDR1 SGHRS and CDR2 YFSETQ. CDR3 length: 16 amino acids. Between the trimmed V and J ends, which lost 0 bases and 7 bases, there was a span of 19 bases. The CDR3 reads CASSLGRWTRTSEAFF. CDR3 nucleotides: TGCGCCAGCAGCTTGGGGCGGTGGACCAGAACAAGTGAAGCTTTCTTT.